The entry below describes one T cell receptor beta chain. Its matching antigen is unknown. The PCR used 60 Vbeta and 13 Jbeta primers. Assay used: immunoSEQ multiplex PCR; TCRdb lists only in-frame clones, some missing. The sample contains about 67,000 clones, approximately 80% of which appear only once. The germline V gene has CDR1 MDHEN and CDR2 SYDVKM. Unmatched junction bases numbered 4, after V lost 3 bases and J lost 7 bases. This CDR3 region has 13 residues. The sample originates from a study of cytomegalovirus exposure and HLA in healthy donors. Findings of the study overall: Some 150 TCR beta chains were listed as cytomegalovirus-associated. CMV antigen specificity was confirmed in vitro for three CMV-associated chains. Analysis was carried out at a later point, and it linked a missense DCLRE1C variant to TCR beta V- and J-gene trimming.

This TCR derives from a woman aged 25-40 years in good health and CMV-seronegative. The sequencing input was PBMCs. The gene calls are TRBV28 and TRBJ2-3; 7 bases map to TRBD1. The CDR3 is CASSFPGGNTQYF. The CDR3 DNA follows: TGTGCCAGCAGTTTCCCAGGGGGAAATACGCAGTATTTT.